This is a list of T cell receptor beta chains from one sample in a study of tumor-infiltrating lymphocytes in primary liver carcinoma. Via MiXCR, TCRdb re-called the multiplex PCR reads, giving one row per CDR3 protein. The data hold approximately 110,000 distinct CDR3 sequences, with approximately 64% observed a single time. Material: liver tumor tissue from sampling region 3. These receptors all come from a woman in her sixties or seventies with primary liver carcinoma and hepatitis B virus infection. Each CDR3 is given with its conserved first and last residue. Fields, in order: V gene, CDR3 length, J gene, clone size, D gene, CDR3 DNA, CDR3 protein. D genes are given only for firm matches. Size is stated for part of the rows, as once, few or many counts, or as a class when the clone is expanded.

>TRBV11-2|17|TRBJ2-3|NA|TRBD2
TGTGCCAGCAGCTTAGATCGACTAGCGGACTTTTTTTATACGCGGTATTTT
CASSLDRLADFFYTRYF
>TRBV5-1|15|TRBJ2-1|NA|NA
TGCGCCAGCAGGCAAACAGGGACCCCCTACAATGAGCAGTTCTTC
CASRQTGTPYNEQFF
>TRBV6-5|15|TRBJ2-2|NA|NA
TGTGCCAGCAGGGATGGGGCTCGGGACACCGGGGAGCTGTTTTTC
CASRDGARDTGELFF
>TRBV28|12|TRBJ1-5|NA|NA
TGTACCAGCAGAACGGTCTTACGGCCCCAGCATTTT
CTSRTVLRPQHF
>TRBV11-2|13|TRBJ2-1|NA|NA
TGTGCCAGCAGCTCGTACGGGGGGCCTGGGCGGTTCTTC
CASSSYGGPGRFF
>TRBV6-4|15|TRBJ2-1|NA|NA
TGTGCCAGCAGTGAGTCTAGGGAGACCTACAATGAGCAGTTCTTC
CASSESRETYNEQFF
>TRBV4-2|15|TRBJ1-3|many|TRBD1
TGTGCCAGCAGCCAAGGGGGACAGTCTGGAAACACCATATATTTT
CASSQGGQSGNTIYF
>TRBV11-2|15|TRBJ2-1|NA|NA
TGTGCCAGCAGTTTCGACGGAGGAAAGGGCGATGAGCAGTTCTTC
CASSFDGGKGDEQFF
>TRBV11-2|16|TRBJ2-2|NA|NA
TGTGTCAGCAGCTTCCAGACAGGCTCTAACACGGGGGAGCTGTTTTTT
CVSSFQTGSNTGELFF
>TRBV4-2|15|TRBJ2-7|NA|TRBD2
TGTGCCAGCAGCCTTGGACTAGTGGGAGCCTACAAGCAGTACTTC
CASSLGLVGAYKQYF
>TRBV5-5|16|TRBJ2-1|many|TRBD2
TGTGCCAGCAGCTTGGAGCGGGAGTACTCCTACAATGAGCAGTTCTTC
CASSLEREYSYNEQFF
>TRBV5-1|15|TRBJ2-2|NA|NA
TGCGCCAGCAGCCCGACAGCCCTTAACACCGGGGGGCTGTTTTTT
CASSPTALNTGGLFF
>TRBV5-1|19|TRBJ2-6|NA|TRBD2
TGCGCCAGCAGCTTGGGTCTGCTAGCGGGATATTCTGGGGCCAACGTCCTGACTTTC
CASSLGLLAGYSGANVLTF
>TRBV6-5|14|TRBJ1-2|many|TRBD1
TGTGCCAGCAGTCGTCCCGGGACAGGGAATGGCTACACCTTC
CASSRPGTGNGYTF
>TRBV11-2|11|TRBJ2-1|once|NA
TGTGCCAGCAGCATCGGCCCGCTCCACTTCTTC
CASSIGPLHFF